This TCR beta chain is drawn from a study of T cell repertoires in cytomegalovirus infection. About the study: The authors relied on CMV epitopes, both recently identified HLA-C-restricted and well-studied HLA-B-restricted. In public TCR beta signatures, there were indications of both CMV infection and matching HLA type. The study, taken as a whole, reports: Clonotype analysis showed dominance of the ex vivo response by HLA-C-restricted CMV-specific TCR beta clonotypes. Of the TCR beta families, the public ones yielded a cumulative frequency that identified carriers of CMV plus the relevant HLA.

MiXCR, applied by TCRdb to the reads, yields one record per CDR3 protein. The sample has a few hundred thousand distinct CDR3 sequences, almost 30% seen once. This clonotype occurred many times. Its antigen is not known. Trimming cost V 2 bases and J 7 bases; bases outside gene matches: 8. CDR1 GTSNPN and CDR2 SVGIG come from the germline V gene (reference sequence). The length of the CDR3 is 15 residues. Sequencing used cultured PBMCs, obtained from culture after CMV antigen stimulation. This sequence was found in a human donor in good health (CMV status not recorded). Some clones in this sample may be carry-over from other donors' samples. The gene calls are TRBV30 and TRBJ2-7; TRBD2 matches at 13 bases. This CDR3 is CAWSQLAGGPSEQYF. The CDR3 DNA sequence: TGTGCCTGGAGTCAACTAGCGGGAGGGCCTAGTGAGCAGTACTTC.